This TCR beta chain is from a study of Ad26.COV2.S vaccination and SARS-CoV-2 variants listed by TCRdb under 2021. A note on the overall study: Donors in the vaccine arm were drawn from COV1001, a multicentre, randomized, double-blind, placebo-controlled phase I-IIa trial testing Ad26.COV2.S in healthy adults. Ad26.COV2.S was administered intramuscularly at 5 x 10^10 or 1 x 10^11 viral particles, either as a single shot or as two shots given 56 days apart. The specificity and breadth of SARS-CoV-2-reactive T cell receptors after Ad26.COV2.S vaccination were assessed by TCRbeta repertoire sequencing. A total of roughly 32 samples were included in the TCR-sequenced set, comprising around 19 Ad26.COV2.S vaccine recipients, 5 placebo recipients and 8 SARS-CoV-2 convalescent individuals. Trial participants were randomized into five groups of five: low-dose or high-dose Ad26.COV2.S given once or twice, or placebo on both occasions. Blinding of investigators to trial group allocation was maintained during experiments and outcome assessment.

The sample's treatment or condition label, in plain terms: around 19 received Ad26.COV2.S at low or high dose, single or two shots; 5 received placebo; per-sample allocation not given. Repertoires of vaccine and placebo recipients were sequenced from samples collected on day 63 after the first injection. Between 29 July and 7 August 2020, Cohort 1b enrolled 20 to 30 adults aged 18-55 years at one site in Boston, USA. Ad26.COV2.S consisted of a replication-incompetent adenovirus type 26 vector by which a prefusion-stabilized SARS-CoV-2 spike protein from the original Wuhan strain was expressed. Via the germline V gene (reference sequence), CDR1 is DFQATT and CDR2 SNEGSKA. The CDR3, from cysteine to phenylalanine, totals 11 residues. Only the CDR3 DNA is retained, 33 bases long and in frame from the first base. The germline ends are 7 bases apart after V is trimmed by 5 bases and J by 3 bases. This clone was seen many times. It lacks a known antigen. No base qualities exist here, and no much larger clone lies one base off it.

Points the paper makes about the study in general: It was noted by the authors that total T cell responses may have been underestimated by the TCR breadth and depth analyses. Substantial breadth of spike-specific CD8+ and CD4+ T cell responses was reported after vaccination. Non-spike TCR breadth was comparable between vaccine and placebo recipients, consistent with the vaccine containing only spike. Compared with placebo recipients, Ad26.COV2.S recipients showed higher spike-specific TCR breadth (P = 0.0014). The study was not powered for comparison of responses between vaccine doses or regimens.

The immunoSEQ Assay was used to sequence TCRbeta CDR3 regions. After extraction, genomic DNA underwent amplification by bias-controlled multiplex PCR, followed by high-throughput sequencing. On the study's bioinformatics: Collapsing and filtering of sequences were performed to quantify the absolute abundance of each unique TCRbeta CDR3 region. Usable DNA was measured by amplifying reference genes present in all nucleated cells, and TCRbeta template counts were normalized to that usable DNA to estimate T cell fraction. Repertoire TCRs were annotated as SARS-CoV-2-specific when V gene, CDR3 amino acid sequence and J gene were exactly matched to a known reactive TCR set. MIRA supplied the reference SARS-CoV-2 TCR set, which was filtered for enrichment in COVID-19-positive ImmuneCODE repertoires so that public or cross-reactive TCRs were removed. Using the MIRA antigens, annotated TCRs were further analysed by specific ORF or by position within an ORF. Depth was the summed frequency of annotated unique rearrangements, while breadth was defined as annotated unique rearrangements over total unique productive rearrangements. Group comparisons of TCR breadth used two-sided Wilcoxon rank-sum tests. Drawn from immuneACCESS, this table holds only the in-frame rearrangements with V and J called that TCRdb kept. Clones are partly lost; checked studies trace under half to an unresolved V gene and leave the rest unexplained. That table gives V, J and clone size, and the DNA gave D and trimming. The sample records 380,000 or so clones, around 89% of which are singletons. Of the sample, about 4.6% is held by the ten largest clones.

The clonotype comes from a person aged 18-65 years who received the Ad26.COV2.S COVID-19 vaccine or a placebo. The chain couples TRBV20-1 to TRBJ1-1; the D gene cannot be named for sure. Sequences were derived from peripheral blood, sampled in a trial of Ad26.COV2.S vaccine versus placebo. The CDR3 protein sequence reads: CSARRDTEAFF. The DNA sequence follows: TGCAGTGCTCGGAGGGACACTGAAGCTTTCTTT.